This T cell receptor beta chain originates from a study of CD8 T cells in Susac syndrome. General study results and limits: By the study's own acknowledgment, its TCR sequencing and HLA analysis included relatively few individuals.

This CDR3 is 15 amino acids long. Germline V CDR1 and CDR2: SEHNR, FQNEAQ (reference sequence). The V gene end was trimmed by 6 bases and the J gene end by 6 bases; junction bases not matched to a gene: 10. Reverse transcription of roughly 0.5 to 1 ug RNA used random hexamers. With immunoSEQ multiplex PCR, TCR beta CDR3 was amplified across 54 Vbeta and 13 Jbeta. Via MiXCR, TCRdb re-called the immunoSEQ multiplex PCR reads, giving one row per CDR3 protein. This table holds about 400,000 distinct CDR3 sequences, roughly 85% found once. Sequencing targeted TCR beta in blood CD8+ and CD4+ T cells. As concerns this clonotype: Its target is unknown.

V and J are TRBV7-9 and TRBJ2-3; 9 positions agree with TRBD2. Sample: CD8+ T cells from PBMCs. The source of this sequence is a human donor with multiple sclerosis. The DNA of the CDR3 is TGTGCCAGCAGTGGTTCTAGCGGGATATTCGATACGCAGTATTTT. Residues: CASSGSSGIFDTQYF.